The 20 T cell receptor beta chains in this list originate from one sample, sequenced in a study of blood T cell repertoires in COVID-19. Profiling relied on immunoSEQ multiplex PCR, and the TCRdb table lists in-frame clones only, not all of them. The table has around 400,000 clones, 87% seen once; the top ten hold about 2.3%. The material sequenced was peripheral blood. The receptors come from a woman in her sixties with COVID-19, enrolled during active disease.

This chain uses TRBV5-6 with TRBJ2-2; 12 nucleotides agree with TRBD2. V dropped 3 bases and J dropped 6; count of bases not matched to a gene: 6. CDR1 is SGHDT, CDR2 YYEEEE, per germline. The CDR3 loop spans 16 amino acids. CDR3: CASSSRLAGASGELFF. In DNA, the CDR3 is TGTGCCAGCAGCTCCAGACTAGCGGGGGCCTCCGGGGAGCTGTTTTTT.

The genes are TRBV7-3 and TRBJ2-1; TRBD2 matches at 13 bases. Germline V gives CDR1 SGHTA, CDR2 FQGTGA. Trimming at V came to 5 bases and at J to 5 bases, leaving 3 bases not matched to a gene. The CDR3 covers 15 residues. CDR3 in DNA: TGTGCCAGCAGCCCGGGACTAGCGGGGCACAATGAGCAGTTCTTC. Protein: CASSPGLAGHNEQFF.

V usage is TRBV5-1 and J usage is TRBJ2-2, with TRBD2 matching 12 bases. The CDR3 is 15 residues long. V was pared by 2 bases and J by 5 bases, with 1 base of the junction left unmatched. Germline V gene lookup returns CDR1 SGHRS and CDR2 YFSETQ. The CDR3 coding sequence is TGCGCCAGCAGCTTCCTAGCGGGGGGGACCGGGGAGCTGTTTTTT. This sequence encodes CASSFLAGGTGELFF.

This chain links TRBV7-9 with TRBJ1-1; D is unresolved. CDR1 is SEHNR and CDR2 is FQNEAQ in the germline V gene (reference sequence). V lost 0 bases to trimming and J lost 1 base, with 6 bases between them. The length of the CDR3 is 14 residues. DNA of the CDR3: TGTGCCAGCAGCTTAGCTCTAGGGAACACTGAAGCTTTCTTT. Translated, it gives CASSLALGNTEAFF.

In this sample, this clone turned up once. This rearrangement joins TRBV4-2 to TRBJ2-3, with TRBD2 matching 11 bases. This CDR3 region has 20 residues. V was clipped by 0 bases and J by 3 bases; unmatched bases: 14. The V gene's germline CDR1 is LGHNA and CDR2 YNFKEQ. The chain's CDR3 is CASSQEPVGSGGARTDTQYF. CDR3 DNA: TGTGCCAGCAGCCAAGAACCCGTGGGTAGCGGGGGGGCCAGAACAGATACGCAGTATTTT.

The chain carries TRBV28 and TRBJ1-2, with 7 bases identical to TRBD1. Germline V lookup: CDR1 MDHEN, CDR2 SYDVKM. V trimming: 1 base; J trimming: 4 bases; junction bases outside the gene matches: 3. This CDR3 has 14 residues. In nucleotides, the CDR3 is TGTGCCAGCAGTTTATACAGGGGTTCCTATGGCTACACCTTC. This sequence encodes CASSLYRGSYGYTF.

The V gene is TRBV20-1, the J gene TRBJ2-7, with D hard to call. Trimming shortened V by 3 bases and J by 0 bases, and 15 bases separated the two germline ends. The germline V gene encodes CDR1 DFQATT and CDR2 SNEGSKA (reference sequence). The CDR3 covers 15 residues. For the CDR3, the DNA is TGCAGTGCTAGTGAACCAGCGTCGGGCTCCTACGAGCAGTACTTC. Translation: CSASEPASGSYEQYF.

V is TRBV11-2 and J is TRBJ2-7, with D tentatively TRBD2 (6 bases). Looked up from germline, CDR1 is SGHAT and CDR2 is FQNNGV. This CDR3 has 15 amino acids. Deletions cut 5 bases from V and 5 bases from J, with 19 bases between. CDR3 loop: CASSQPAGGKNEQYF. The CDR3 DNA reads TGTGCCAGCAGCCAGCCGGCTGGGGGGAAGAACGAGCAGTACTTC.

This rearrangement joins TRBV27 to TRBJ1-2; TRBD1 might be the D (5 bases). V was cut by 5 bases and J by 3 bases, with 10 bases left in between. This CDR3 spans 13 amino acids. Germline CDR1 MNHEY, CDR2 SMNVEV (reference sequence). CDR3 residues: CASSLQGDYGYTF. In DNA form, the CDR3 reads TGTGCCAGCAGTCTTCAGGGTGACTATGGCTACACCTTC.

The chain is built from TRBV29-1 and TRBJ2-3, with a possible D match to TRBD2 (6 bases). The ends were cut back, 5 bases at V and 4 bases at J, with 13 bases in the middle. CDR3 size: 13 residues. CDR1 and CDR2 (germline): SQVTM, ANQGSEA. CDR3: CSVKGRTADTQYF. CDR3 in DNA: TGCAGCGTTAAGGGGAGGACCGCAGATACGCAGTATTTT.

The chain recombines TRBV27 with TRBJ1-2; D unclear. Between the trimmed V and J ends, which lost 2 bases and 2 bases, there was a span of 6 bases. Germline V gives CDR1 MNHEY, CDR2 SMNVEV (reference sequence). The CDR3 is 13 amino acids. The CDR3 loop reads CASSLTGNYGYTF. The CDR3 bases are TGTGCCAGCAGTTTAACCGGGAACTATGGCTACACCTTC.

The chain uses TRBV7-2 and TRBJ1-2; D ambiguous. Germline CDR1 reads SGHTA; CDR2 reads FQGNSA. Trimming took 3 bases from V and 4 from J, leaving 12 bases between them. The CDR3 loop spans 14 amino acids. Here the CDR3 reads CASSFIAGGYGYTF. The CDR3 nucleotides read TGTGCCAGCAGCTTTATAGCAGGAGGCTATGGCTACACCTTC.

The genes are TRBV3-1 (or the pseudogene TRBV3-2) and TRBJ2-6; D is unclear. Germline V gives CDR1 LGHDT, CDR2 YNNKEL (reference sequence). The CDR3 is 17 amino acids. V was trimmed by 5 bases and J by 0 bases, leaving 14 bases between them. Written as DNA, the CDR3 is TGTGCCAGCAGCACCAGGATTACGGCCTCTGGGGCCAACGTCCTGACTTTC. Protein sequence: CASSTRITASGANVLTF.

The genes are TRBV11-2 and TRBJ1-2, with 7 bases matching TRBD1. The J segment lost 6 bases and the V segment lost 4 bases, leaving 11 bases of the junction unmatched. The CDR3 spans 15 residues. Germline CDR1 is SGHAT and CDR2 is FQNNGV. CDR3: CASSSLRTGSDGYTF. As DNA, the CDR3 is TGTGCCAGCAGCTCTCTTAGGACAGGATCGGATGGCTACACCTTC.

This rearrangement joins TRBV27 to TRBJ1-1; D unclear. The CDR3 extends over 17 amino acids. V lost 6 bases to trimming and J lost 0 bases, with 20 bases between them. Germline lookup yields CDR1 MNHEY and CDR2 SMNVEV (reference sequence). This CDR3 is CASSRDRFVSVNTEAFF. CDR3 in DNA: TGTGCCAGCAGCCGGGATAGGTTCGTGTCGGTGAACACTGAAGCTTTCTTT.

The CDR3 DNA reads TGTGCCAGCAGCCGACCTCTGGCGGGGGGGCGGATTGAGCAGTTCTTC. Its translation: CASSRPLAGGRIEQFF. The chain employs TRBV7-9 and TRBJ2-1; 9 positions agree with TRBD2. The junction had 14 bases not matched to a gene; V was cut back by 5 bases and J by 9 bases. Germline lookup yields CDR1 SEHNR and CDR2 FQNEAQ (reference sequence). The CDR3 length is 16 residues.

This chain links TRBV12-3 or TRBV12-4 with TRBJ2-5; 8 bases fit TRBD1. The CDR3 loop spans 11 amino acids. The trim removed 10 bases at V and 5 bases at J, leaving 3 bases unmatched. CDR3 nucleotide sequence: TGTGCCACGGGGGACAGGGAGACCCAGTACTTC. Translated, it gives CATGDRETQYF.

This chain connects TRBV6-5 to TRBJ1-2, with a tentative D call TRBD1 (5 bases). Germline CDR1 reads MNHEY; CDR2 reads SVGAGI. The CDR3 consists of 14 residues. Trimming left V 0 bases short and J 6 bases short, with 11 bases between. CDR3 amino acids: CASSYSGRRDGYTF. The DNA for the CDR3 is TGTGCCAGCAGTTACTCGGGGCGCAGAGATGGCTACACCTTC.

In its sample, this clone was seen once. The chain recombines TRBV6-4 with TRBJ2-1; 9 bases agree with TRBD2. The CDR3 is 15 amino acids. The germline CDR1 and CDR2 sequences are MRHNA and SNTAGT. The V segment lost 2 bases and the J segment 4 bases; nucleotides outside the gene matches: 3. CDR3 nucleotides: TGTGCCAGCAGTGACAGGAGCGGGGGGTACAATGAGCAGTTCTTC. Protein product: CASSDRSGGYNEQFF.

This chain joins TRBV7-8 and TRBJ2-2; D may be TRBD1 (6 bases). Trimming pared 2 bases from V and 2 bases from J, leaving 9 bases between. There are 15 residues in the CDR3. Germline-derived CDR1 and CDR2 are SGHVS and FQNEAQ. For the CDR3, the DNA is TGTGCCAGCAGCTTATCAGGGGCTAACACCGGGGAGCTGTTTTTT. It translates to CASSLSGANTGELFF. Full variable domain (remainder filled in from reference TRBV7-8 and TRBJ2-2): GAGVSQSPRYKVAKRGQDVALRCDPISGHVSLFWYQQALGQGPEFLTYFQNEAQLDKSGLPSDRFFAERPEGSVSTLKIQRTQQEDSAVYLCASSLSGANTGELFFGEGSRLTVL.